This record covers a single TCR beta chain. No antigen is known for it. The sample comes from a study of T cell repertoires in cytomegalovirus infection. The study, taken as a whole, reports: HLA-C-restricted CMV-specific TCR beta clonotypes prevailed in the ex vivo response.

The V gene's germline CDR1 is LGHDT and CDR2 YNNKEL (reference sequence). The ends lost 1 base at V and 1 base at J; junction bases unmatched: 1. The CDR3 is made up of 16 amino acids. TCRdb itself ran the reads through MiXCR, one entry per CDR3 protein. The sample lists roughly 500,000 distinct CDR3 sequences; roughly 12% were seen once. The chain is built from TRBV3-1 and TRBJ1-3, with 10 nucleotides matching TRBD1. The sequence was obtained from a human donor in good health (CMV status not recorded). Some clones in this sample may be carry-over from other donors' samples. Sequenced input: PBMCs. The CDR3 nucleotides read TGTGCCAGCAGCCAAGGACAGGGGGCATCTGGAAACACCATATATTTT. This codes for CASSQGQGASGNTIYF.